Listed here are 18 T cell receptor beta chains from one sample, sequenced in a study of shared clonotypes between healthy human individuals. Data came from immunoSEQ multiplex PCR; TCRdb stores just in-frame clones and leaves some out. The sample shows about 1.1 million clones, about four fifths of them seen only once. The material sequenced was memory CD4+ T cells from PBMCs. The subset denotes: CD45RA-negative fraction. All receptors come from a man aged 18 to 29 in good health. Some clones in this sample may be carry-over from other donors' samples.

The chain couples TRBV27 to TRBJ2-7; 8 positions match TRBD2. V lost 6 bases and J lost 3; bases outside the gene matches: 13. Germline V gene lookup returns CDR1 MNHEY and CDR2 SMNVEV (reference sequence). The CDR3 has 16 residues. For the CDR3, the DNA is TGTGCCAGCAGAAAAAACATAGCGGGGCCCATCTACGAGCAGTACTTC. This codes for CASRKNIAGPIYEQYF.

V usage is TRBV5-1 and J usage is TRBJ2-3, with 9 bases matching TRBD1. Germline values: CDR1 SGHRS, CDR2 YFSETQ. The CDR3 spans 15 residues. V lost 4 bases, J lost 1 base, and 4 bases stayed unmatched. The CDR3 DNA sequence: TGCGCCAGCAGCGAACAGGGGGCGGGCACAGATACGCAGTATTTT. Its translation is CASSEQGAGTDTQYF.

The CDR3 DNA is TGTGCCAGCAGCTTAGTAACGGCGGGGGGAAACACCATATATTTT. Translation gives CASSLVTAGGNTIYF. This sequence joins TRBV7-8 and TRBJ1-3; D gene unclear. Germline CDR1 SGHVS, CDR2 FQNEAQ. The CDR3 has 15 residues. The V end lost 1 base, the J end lost 4 bases, and 11 bases lay between the germline ends.

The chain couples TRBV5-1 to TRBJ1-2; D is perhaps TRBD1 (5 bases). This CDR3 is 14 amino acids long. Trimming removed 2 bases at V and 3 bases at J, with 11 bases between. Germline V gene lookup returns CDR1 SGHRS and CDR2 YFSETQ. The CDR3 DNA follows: TGCGCCAGCAGCTTCGGGGACGGGGACTATGGCTACACCTTC. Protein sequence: CASSFGDGDYGYTF.

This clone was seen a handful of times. This CDR3 reads CASSKREGQSQPQHF. As DNA, the CDR3 is TGTGCCAGTAGTAAAAGAGAAGGACAGTCTCAGCCCCAGCATTTT. V usage is TRBV19 and J usage is TRBJ1-5, with D possibly being TRBD1 (6 bases). Trimming shortened V by 4 bases and J by 6 bases, and 16 bases separated the two germline ends. This CDR3 contains 15 residues. Germline V lookup: CDR1 LNHDA, CDR2 SQIVND (reference sequence).

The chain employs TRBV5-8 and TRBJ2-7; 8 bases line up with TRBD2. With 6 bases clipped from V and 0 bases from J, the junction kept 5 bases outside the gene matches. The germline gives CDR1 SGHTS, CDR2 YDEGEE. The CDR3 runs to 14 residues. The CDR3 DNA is TGTGCCAGCATCGGGAGGGGCTACTCCTACGAGCAGTACTTC. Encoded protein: CASIGRGYSYEQYF.

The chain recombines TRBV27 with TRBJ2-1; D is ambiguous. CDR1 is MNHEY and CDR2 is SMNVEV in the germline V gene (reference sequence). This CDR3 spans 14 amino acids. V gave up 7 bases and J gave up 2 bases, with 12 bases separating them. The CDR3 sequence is CASTKTAPYNEQFF. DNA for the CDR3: TGTGCCAGCACCAAAACGGCCCCCTACAATGAGCAGTTCTTC.

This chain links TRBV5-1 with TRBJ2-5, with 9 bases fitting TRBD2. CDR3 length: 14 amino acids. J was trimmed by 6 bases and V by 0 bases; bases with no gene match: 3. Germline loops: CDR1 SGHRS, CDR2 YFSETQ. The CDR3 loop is CASSLDAGGQTQYF. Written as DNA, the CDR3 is TGCGCCAGCAGCTTGGATGCGGGGGGGCAGACCCAGTACTTC.

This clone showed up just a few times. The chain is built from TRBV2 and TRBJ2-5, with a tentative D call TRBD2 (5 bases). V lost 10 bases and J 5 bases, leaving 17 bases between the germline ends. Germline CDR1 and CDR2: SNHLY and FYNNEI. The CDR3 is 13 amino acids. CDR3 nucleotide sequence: TGTGCCACACACCCTCGGGGTTGGGAGACCCAGTACTTC. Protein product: CATHPRGWETQYF.

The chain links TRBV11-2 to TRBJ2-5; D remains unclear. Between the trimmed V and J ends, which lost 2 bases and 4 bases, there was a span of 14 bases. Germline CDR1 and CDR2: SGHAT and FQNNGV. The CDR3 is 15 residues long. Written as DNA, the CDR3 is TGTGCCAGCAGCTTAAGGCCCCTGGAGATAGAGACCCAGTACTTC. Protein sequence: CASSLRPLEIETQYF.

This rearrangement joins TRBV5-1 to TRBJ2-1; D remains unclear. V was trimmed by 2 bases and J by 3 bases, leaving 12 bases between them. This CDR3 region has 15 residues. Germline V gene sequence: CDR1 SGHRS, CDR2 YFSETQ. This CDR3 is CASSFQSAVYNEQFF. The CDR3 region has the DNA TGCGCCAGCAGCTTCCAGTCGGCAGTCTACAATGAGCAGTTCTTC. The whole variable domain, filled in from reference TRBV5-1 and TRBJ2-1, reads KAGVTQTPRYLIKTRGQQVTLSCSPISGHRSVSWYQQTPGQGLQFLFEYFSETQRNKGNFPGRFSGRQFSNSRSEMNVSTLELGDSALYLCASSFQSAVYNEQFFGPGTRLTVL.

The CDR3 sequence is CASTMTENTEAFF. CDR3 DNA: TGTGCCAGCACCATGACAGAGAACACTGAAGCTTTCTTT. The chain uses TRBV2 and TRBJ1-1, with D possibly matching TRBD1 (5 bases). Germline lookup yields CDR1 SNHLY and CDR2 FYNNEI. V was cut by 7 bases and J by 1 base, with 10 bases left in between. This CDR3 comprises 13 residues.

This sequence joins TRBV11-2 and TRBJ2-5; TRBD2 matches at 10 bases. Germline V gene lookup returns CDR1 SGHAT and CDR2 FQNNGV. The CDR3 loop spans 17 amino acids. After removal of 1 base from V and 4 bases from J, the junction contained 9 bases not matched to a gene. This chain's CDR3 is CASSLGVLAGAGETQYF. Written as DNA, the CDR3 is TGTGCCAGCAGCTTAGGGGTCCTAGCGGGAGCGGGAGAGACCCAGTACTTC. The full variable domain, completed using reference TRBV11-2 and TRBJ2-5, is EAGVAQSPRYKIIEKRQSVAFWCNPISGHATLYWYQQILGQGPKLLIQFQNNGVVDDSQLPKDRFSAERLKGVDSTLKIQPAKLEDSAVYLCASSLGVLAGAGETQYFGPGTRLLVL.

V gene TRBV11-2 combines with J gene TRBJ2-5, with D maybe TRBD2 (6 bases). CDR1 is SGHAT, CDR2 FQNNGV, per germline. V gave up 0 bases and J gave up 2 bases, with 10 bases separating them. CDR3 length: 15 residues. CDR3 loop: CASSLDAGTQETQYF. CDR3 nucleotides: TGTGCCAGCAGCTTAGATGCGGGGACGCAAGAGACCCAGTACTTC.

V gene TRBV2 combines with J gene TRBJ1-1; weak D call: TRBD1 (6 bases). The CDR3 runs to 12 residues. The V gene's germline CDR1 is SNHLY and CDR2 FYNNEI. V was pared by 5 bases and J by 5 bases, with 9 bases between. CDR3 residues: CASSPGVTEAFF. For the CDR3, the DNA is TGTGCCAGCAGTCCAGGGGTAACTGAAGCTTTCTTT.

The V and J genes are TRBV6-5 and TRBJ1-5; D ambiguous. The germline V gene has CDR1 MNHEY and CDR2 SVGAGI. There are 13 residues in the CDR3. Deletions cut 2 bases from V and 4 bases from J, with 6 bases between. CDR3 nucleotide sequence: TGTGCCAGCAGTTACCGTGCTAATCAGCCCCAGCATTTT. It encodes CASSYRANQPQHF.

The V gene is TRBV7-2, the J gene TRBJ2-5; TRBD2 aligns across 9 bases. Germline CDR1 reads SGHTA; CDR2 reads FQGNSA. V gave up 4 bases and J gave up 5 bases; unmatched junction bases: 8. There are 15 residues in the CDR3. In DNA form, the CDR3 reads TGTGCCAGCAGCTGGGGCGGGAGGGCAGGGGAGACCCAGTACTTC. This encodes CASSWGGRAGETQYF.

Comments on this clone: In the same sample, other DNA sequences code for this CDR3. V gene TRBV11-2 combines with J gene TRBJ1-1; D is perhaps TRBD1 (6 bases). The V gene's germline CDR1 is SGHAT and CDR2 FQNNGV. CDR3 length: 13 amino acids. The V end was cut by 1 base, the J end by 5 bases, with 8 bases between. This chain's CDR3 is CASSLGQGTEAFF. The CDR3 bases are TGTGCCAGCAGCTTAGGTCAGGGGACTGAAGCTTTCTTT.